Below, 3 T cell receptor beta chains from the same sample are listed, as sequenced in a study of blood T cell repertoires in COVID-19. Sequenced by immunoSEQ multiplex PCR; TCRdb stores in-frame clones only, minus some. The data hold some 100,000 clones, with around four fifths observed a single time. Sequencing used peripheral blood. The receptors shown here come from a human donor in a cohort sampled during active COVID-19.

The chain links TRBV7-8 to TRBJ2-2, with D unclear. CDR1 and CDR2 from the germline V gene are SGHVS and FQNEAQ. This CDR3 has 15 residues. With 3 bases removed from V and 6 bases from J, the gap between germline ends came to 14 bases. The CDR3 loop is CASSFSGMDSGELFF. The CDR3 bases are TGTGCCAGCAGCTTCTCAGGAATGGATTCCGGGGAGCTGTTTTTT.

V gene TRBV3-1 (or the pseudogene TRBV3-2) combines with J gene TRBJ1-6; D unresolved. The length of the CDR3 is 13 residues. Trimming left V 0 bases short and J 13 bases short, with 10 bases between. Germline CDR1 is LGHDT and CDR2 is YNNKEL (reference sequence). CDR3 sequence reads: CASSQEWRAPLHF. The CDR3 DNA reads as TGTGCCAGCAGCCAAGAGTGGCGGGCTCCCCTCCACTTT.

The V call is TRBV6-6, the J call TRBJ2-3; 7 bases are a match to TRBD1. The germline CDR1 and CDR2 sequences are MNHNY and SVGAGI (reference sequence). The length of the CDR3 is 14 residues. Germline trimming cut 1 base from V and 4 bases from J; bases unmatched to any gene: 2. In DNA, the CDR3 is TGTGCCAGCAGTTACTGGGACAGCTCAGATACGCAGTATTTT. This gives the protein CASSYWDSSDTQYF.